Included here is one TCR beta chain sequence, with context. CDR1 is DFQATT and CDR2 is SNEGSKA in the germline V gene (reference sequence). The V end was cut by 3 bases, the J end by 2 bases, with 13 bases between. The CDR3 totals 14 residues. This sample is drawn from a study of T cells in Graves' hyperthyroidism and ophthalmopathy. The blood sample predates any ophthalmopathy symptoms, coming from first hyperthyroidism diagnosis. Amplified TCR beta CDR3 regions derived from RNA transcripts. The TCR CDR3 first-round RT-PCR relied on the HTBI primer set. TCRdb recomputed calls from the multiplex PCR reads with MiXCR, one row per CDR3 protein. In the table there are almost 600,000 distinct CDR3 sequences, approximately 15% of which are singletons.

Sequences were obtained from blood. The V and J genes are TRBV20-1 and TRBJ1-2; D possibly corresponds to TRBD1 (5 bases). The sequence came from a woman aged 25 to 39 with Graves' hyperthyroidism that later progressed to Graves' ophthalmopathy. The CDR3 coding sequence is TGCAGTGCTAGCTATTGGGAGGGGAACTATGGCTACACCTTC. Residues: CSASYWEGNYGYTF.